The sequence of this TCR beta chain was determined in a study of blood T cell repertoires in COVID-19. Sequencing used immunoSEQ multiplex PCR; TCRdb keeps in-frame clones, though not all of them. The sample contains 190,000 or so clones, approximately 90% of which appear only once. Trimming took 7 bases from V and 2 from J, leaving 11 bases between them. Germline CDR1 reads MNHEY; CDR2 reads SVGEGT. CDR3 size: 13 residues. The sequence came from a man aged 18-30 years with acute COVID-19. The sample comprised PBMCs or T cells enriched from blood (not recorded which). The chain is built from TRBV6-2 or TRBV6-3 and TRBJ1-1, with D hard to call. The CDR3 here is CASNPRVNTEAFF. CDR3 bases: TGTGCCAGCAACCCGAGGGTAAACACTGAAGCTTTCTTT.